Given below is one T cell receptor (beta chain) in context. Source study methods: How many nucleated cells were present was estimated from reference gene primer amplification. Only in-frame clones appear in the TCRdb table, and some are missing; sequencing was by immunoSEQ multiplex PCR. V, J and clone size are taken as reported in that table, and D and trimming were inferred from the DNA itself. The data contain just over 250,000 clones, roughly 86% of them singletons. This sample is drawn from a study of blood T cell repertoires in COVID-19. Study-level information: T cells, B-cell-depleted T cells, or PBMCs provided the cDNA or gDNA that served as material.

The CDR3 contains 14 residues. CDR1 and CDR2 (germline): SNHLY, FYNNEI. V was cut by 6 bases and J by 2 bases, with 13 bases left in between. The TCR sequence derives from a woman aged 45-59 years with acute or convalescent COVID-19. Sample: peripheral blood. The rearrangement links TRBV2 to TRBJ1-2; D is possibly TRBD1 (5 bases). Here the CDR3 reads CASSDRAGNYGYTF. The CDR3 region has the DNA TGTGCCAGCAGCGACCGCGCAGGGAACTATGGCTACACCTTC.